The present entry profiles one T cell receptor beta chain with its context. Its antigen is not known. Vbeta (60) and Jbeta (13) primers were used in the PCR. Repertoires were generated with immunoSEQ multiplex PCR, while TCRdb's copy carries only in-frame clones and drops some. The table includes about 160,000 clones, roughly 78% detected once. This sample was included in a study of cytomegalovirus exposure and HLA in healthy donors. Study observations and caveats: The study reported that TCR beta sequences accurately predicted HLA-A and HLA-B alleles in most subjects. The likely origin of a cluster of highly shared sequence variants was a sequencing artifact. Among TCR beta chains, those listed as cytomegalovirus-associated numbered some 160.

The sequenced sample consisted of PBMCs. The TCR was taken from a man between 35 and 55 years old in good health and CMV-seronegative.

The CDR3 DNA sequence: TGTGCCAGTAGAGAAGCTAGCGGGAGGGATGAGCAGTTCTTC. The encoded protein is CASREASGRDEQFF. This chain links TRBV19 with TRBJ2-1; 12 bases match TRBD2. CDR1 and CDR2 (germline): LNHDA, SQIVND (reference sequence). The CDR3 is 14 residues long. V lost 6 bases to trimming and J lost 8 bases; unmatched junction nucleotides: 5.